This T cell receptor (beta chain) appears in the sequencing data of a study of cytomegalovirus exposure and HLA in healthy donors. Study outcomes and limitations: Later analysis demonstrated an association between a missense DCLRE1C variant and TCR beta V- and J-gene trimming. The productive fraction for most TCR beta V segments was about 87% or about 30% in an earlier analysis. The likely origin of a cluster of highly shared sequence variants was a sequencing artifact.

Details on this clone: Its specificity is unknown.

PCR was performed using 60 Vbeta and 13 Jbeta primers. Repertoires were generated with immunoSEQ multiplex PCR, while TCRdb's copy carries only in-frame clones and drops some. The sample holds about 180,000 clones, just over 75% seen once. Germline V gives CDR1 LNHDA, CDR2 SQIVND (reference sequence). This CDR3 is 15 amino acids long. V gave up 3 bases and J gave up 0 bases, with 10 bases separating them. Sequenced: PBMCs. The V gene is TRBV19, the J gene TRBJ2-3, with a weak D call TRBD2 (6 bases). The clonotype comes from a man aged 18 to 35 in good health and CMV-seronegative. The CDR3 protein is CASSIGTLSTDTQYF. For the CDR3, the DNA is TGTGCCAGTAGTATCGGGACTTTAAGCACAGATACGCAGTATTTT.